A selection of T cell receptor beta chains follows, all from one sample in a study of CD8 T cells in ankylosing spondylitis. In TCRdb, the 5' RACE reads were re-called with MiXCR into one record per CDR3 protein. The data show some 240,000 distinct CDR3 sequences, approximately 9% seen once. The specimen was blood, either unsorted or a sorted T cell fraction (not recorded which). These receptors all come from a male donor with ankylosing spondylitis or in good health (not recorded which). CDR3s include the opening cysteine and the closing phenylalanine or tryptophan. A D gene is named only where the DNA matches it firmly. A clone size is listed for some rows: how often the clone was seen (once, few, many), or a class if it is expanded.

13	many	-	TRBV5-6	TRBJ2-1	CASSLERNNEQFF	TGTGCCAGCAGCTTGGAGCGGAACAATGAGCAGTTCTTC
17	many	TRBD2	TRBV20-1	TRBJ2-1	CSARASQPGRTYNEQFF	TGCAGTGCTAGAGCCTCCCAGCCCGGGAGGACCTACAATGAGCAGTTCTTC
16	many	-	TRBV7-9	TRBJ1-5	CASSLEVGSGNQPQHF	TGTGCCAGCAGCTTAGAGGTGGGCTCTGGCAATCAGCCCCAGCATTTT
16	many	TRBD2	TRBV27	TRBJ2-5	CASSLGTSGVQETQYF	TGTGCCAGCAGTTTGGGGACTAGCGGGGTACAAGAGACCCAGTACTTC
13	-	-	TRBV5-1	TRBJ2-7	CASSPIPEGEQYF	TGCGCCAGCAGCCCCATCCCTGAGGGCGAGCAGTACTTC
14	many	TRBD1	TRBV20-1	TRBJ1-1	CSAPDRVKNTEAFF	TGCAGTGCGCCGGACAGGGTGAAAAACACTGAAGCTTTCTTT
15	-	-	TRBV19	TRBJ2-1	CASSIAFSSYNEQFF	TGTGCCAGTAGTATCGCATTCAGCTCCTACAATGAGCAGTTCTTC
14	few	TRBD1	TRBV6-2/TRBV6-3	TRBJ2-2	CASRGQGITGELFF	TGTGCCAGCAGGGGACAGGGGATCACCGGGGAGCTGTTTTTT
15	many	-	TRBV7-2	TRBJ2-7	CASSLALNNIYEQYF	TGTGCCAGCAGCTTAGCCCTGAATAATATCTACGAGCAGTACTTC
14	-	-	TRBV7-2	TRBJ2-7	CASSFTGTKYEQYF	TGTGCCAGCAGCTTCACCGGGACAAAATACGAGCAGTACTTC
16	few	-	TRBV4-2	TRBJ2-7	CASSQDWDPESYEQYF	TGTGCCAGCAGCCAAGACTGGGACCCGGAGTCCTACGAGCAGTACTTC
19	many	TRBD2	TRBV27	TRBJ2-1	CASSSGLAGALSSYNEQFF	TGTGCCAGCAGCTCCGGACTAGCGGGGGCCCTGAGCTCCTACAATGAGCAGTTCTTC
15	many	-	TRBV12-3/TRBV12-4	TRBJ2-1	CASSSGLPIVGEQFF	TGTGCCAGCAGTTCGGGACTCCCCATAGTGGGTGAGCAGTTCTTC
14	many	TRBD1	TRBV7-2	TRBJ1-4	CASSQQGAGEKLFF	TGTGCCAGCAGCCAACAGGGGGCCGGTGAAAAACTGTTTTTT
14	few	-	TRBV5-1	TRBJ2-2	CASSSTGHTGELFF	TGCGCCAGCAGCTCGACAGGACACACCGGGGAGCTGTTTTTT
15	few	-	TRBV6-1	TRBJ1-5	CASSEQATFGQPQHF	TGTGCCAGCAGTGAACAGGCGACGTTCGGGCAGCCCCAGCATTTT
17	many	-	TRBV6-1	TRBJ2-5	CASSLSQTHRVVETQYF	TGTGCCAGCAGTCTCAGTCAGACACACAGGGTAGTAGAGACCCAGTACTTC
15	many	-	TRBV11-2	TRBJ2-1	CASVLQGSSYNEQFF	TGTGCCAGCGTCTTACAGGGAAGCTCCTACAATGAGCAGTTCTTC
17	many	-	TRBV19	TRBJ1-3	CASSLPSGASIPNTIYF	TGTGCCAGTAGCCTACCCTCGGGGGCGTCCATCCCAAACACCATATATTTT
16	many	-	TRBV21-1	TRBJ2-7	CASSPRLGRSSYEQYF	TGTGCCAGCAGCCCCCGTCTCGGGAGGAGCTCCTACGAGCAGTACTTC
14	many	-	TRBV3-1	TRBJ1-4	CASSLVTGTEKLFF	TGTGCCAGCAGCCTCGTAACCGGGACAGAAAAACTGTTTTTT
14	few	-	TRBV20-1	TRBJ2-1	CSASPGYPYNEQFF	TGCAGTGCTAGCCCGGGTTACCCCTACAATGAGCAGTTCTTC
14	many	-	TRBV20-1	TRBJ2-7	CSARDLDRPYEQYF	TGCAGTGCTAGAGATCTGGACCGTCCCTACGAGCAGTACTTC